These 22 T cell receptor beta chains came from one sample sequenced in a study of CD8+CD57+ T cells in acquired aplastic anemia. Profiling of TCR beta VDJ combinations and CDR3 sequences used genomic DNA as template. TCRdb used MiXCR to reprocess the reads, holding one entry per CDR3 protein. The repertoire consists of 50,000 to 70,000 distinct CDR3 sequences, with about 50% occurring once and the leading ten covering 2% to 3%. Sequences were obtained from sorted CD4+, CD8+, or CD8+CD57+ T cells (not recorded which) from PBMCs. The receptors stem from a human donor in good health, serving as a control.

This sequence joins TRBV7-2 and TRBJ2-7, with unresolved D. Germline-derived CDR1 and CDR2 are SGHTA and FQGNSA. The V end lost 3 bases, the J end lost 1 base, and 7 bases lay between the germline ends. The CDR3 has 13 amino acids. Written as DNA, the CDR3 is TGTGCCAGCAGCTTTGGCGTATCCTACGAGCAGTACTTC. The encoded protein is CASSFGVSYEQYF. The full variable domain, rest sourced from reference TRBV7-2 and TRBJ2-7, is GAGVSQSPSNKVTEKGKDVELRCDPISGHTALYWYRQSLGQGLEFLIYFQGNSAPDKSGLPSDRFSAERTGGSVSTLTIQRTQQEDSAVYLCASSFGVSYEQYFGPGTRLTVT.

There are many counts of this clonotype. V is TRBV12-3 or TRBV12-4 and J is TRBJ1-1; weak D call: TRBD1 (5 bases). V shed 1 base and J shed 10 bases, with 10 bases lying between them. This CDR3 region has 12 residues. The CDR3 region has the DNA TGTGCCAGCAGTTTAGTGGGGGAAGGAGCTTTCTTT. This codes for CASSLVGEGAFF.

The sample holds a few counts of this clonotype. This sequence joins TRBV2 and TRBJ2-5; D tentatively fits TRBD1 or TRBD2 (5 bases each). Trimming shortened V by 4 bases and J by 0 bases, and 12 bases separated the two germline ends. CDR1 and CDR2 from the germline V gene are SNHLY and FYNNEI. The CDR3 sequence is 15 residues long. Here the CDR3 DNA reads TGTGCCAGCAGTGGAGGGGCAGACTACCAAGAGACCCAGTACTTC. This codes for CASSGGADYQETQYF.

J is TRBJ2-5 and V is TRBV7-2, with TRBD2 as a possible D gene (5 bases). There are 13 residues in the CDR3. Germline V gene sequence: CDR1 SGHTA, CDR2 FQGNSA. Trimming took off 3 bases at V and 5 bases at J, with 10 bases between the two ends. CDR3 in DNA: TGTGCCAGCAGCTTGAAGGGAGTCGAGACCCAGTACTTC. It specifies CASSLKGVETQYF.

The chain combines TRBV2 with TRBJ1-4, with a possible D match to TRBD1 (5 bases). CDR1 and CDR2 (germline): SNHLY, FYNNEI. V shed 11 bases and J shed 7 bases, with 14 bases lying between them. The CDR3 contains 12 residues. CDR3 residues: CAYGWGVEKLFF. DNA of the CDR3: TGTGCCTACGGGTGGGGGGTTGAAAAACTGTTTTTT.

The gene calls are TRBV24-1 and TRBJ2-7; no clear D gene. Germline V gives CDR1 KGHDR, CDR2 SFDVKD. The ends were cut back, 5 bases at V and 5 bases at J, with 9 bases in the middle. The CDR3 is 12 residues long. The CDR3 DNA sequence: TGTGCCACCAGTGGGCAAGGGAACGAGCAGTACTTC. Amino acid sequence: CATSGQGNEQYF.

This clonotype was counted at least ten times. The V gene is TRBV27, the J gene TRBJ2-1, with 12 bases lining up with TRBD1. This CDR3 has 16 residues. The junction had 3 bases not matched to a gene; V was cut back by 4 bases and J by 2 bases. Germline V gene sequence: CDR1 MNHEY, CDR2 SMNVEV (reference sequence). DNA for the CDR3: TGTGCCAGCAGTTCGCGGGACAGGGGGCCCTACAATGAGCAGTTCTTC. Translated: CASSSRDRGPYNEQFF.

Worth noting for this clonotype: The missing conserved phenylalanine or tryptophan at the end of this CDR3 makes a read error likely. Because the CDR3's place on the DNA is in doubt, the DNA is left out and the CDR3 is given as listed by TCRdb. The V and J genes are TRBV7-9 and TRBJ2-6. Germline V lookup: CDR1 SEHNR, CDR2 FQNEAQ (reference sequence). Counting both end residues, the CDR3 totals 8 amino acids. The CDR3 sequence is CASSLGTS.

This clonotype was seen many times. The chain combines TRBV6-2 or TRBV6-3 with TRBJ1-1; tentative D call: TRBD1 (6 bases). The ends were cut back, 8 bases at V and 0 bases at J, with 10 bases in the middle. The CDR3 is made up of 13 amino acids. The germline V gene encodes CDR1 MNHEY and CDR2 SVGEGT. The CDR3 sequence: CASGRGMNTEAFF. The CDR3, as DNA: TGTGCCAGCGGCAGGGGCATGAACACTGAAGCTTTCTTT.

To note about this clonotype: One end of the junction does not line up with germline, which may come from a read error. The chain employs TRBV20-1 and TRBJ1-6; D possibly corresponds to TRBD1 (6 bases). CDR3 length: 15 amino acids. From germline, CDR1 is DFQATT and CDR2 SNEGSKA (reference sequence). CDR3 protein: CSTRSRTDNNSPLHF. DNA of the CDR3: TGCAGTACTAGATCGAGGACAGACAATAATTCACCCCTCCACTTT.

This clonotype was detected ten times or more. This may arise from a read error, as a much more abundant clone is one base away. The J gene is TRBJ1-6, the V gene TRBV2, with D hard to call. Germline V gene data show CDR1 as SNHLY and CDR2 as FYNNEI. The CDR3 contains 14 residues. The CDR3 is CASSPGLGNSPPHF. CDR3 DNA: TGTGCCAGCAGTCCGGGCTTGGGAAATTCACCCCCCCACTTT.

This chain joins TRBV15 and TRBJ2-5; D is unresolved. Germline CDR1 LNHNV, CDR2 YYDKDF (reference sequence). V was pared by 1 base and J by 1 base, with 4 bases between. The CDR3 extends over 13 amino acids. DNA of the CDR3: TGTGCCACCAGCAGAGCCCTCCAAGAGACCCAGTACTTC. The encoded protein is CATSRALQETQYF.

This clonotype rates as medium-sized. The chain couples TRBV2 to TRBJ1-2; perhaps TRBD1 as D (6 bases). Germline V lookup: CDR1 SNHLY, CDR2 FYNNEI. There are 14 residues in the CDR3. Trimming cost V 6 bases and J 5 bases, with 16 bases left between them. The CDR3 spells CASRTVQGRYGYTF. The CDR3 DNA follows: TGTGCCAGCAGAACAGTACAGGGTCGATATGGCTACACCTTC.

The chain uses TRBV2 and TRBJ1-6; the D gene is possibly TRBD1 (5 bases). The CDR3 has 15 amino acids. Between the trimmed V and J ends, which lost 7 bases and 7 bases, there was a span of 17 bases. Germline V lookup: CDR1 SNHLY, CDR2 FYNNEI. This CDR3 is CASTVTGTSNSPLHF. In DNA, the CDR3 is TGTGCCAGCACCGTGACCGGGACTAGCAATTCACCCCTCCACTTT.

The V gene is TRBV29-1, the J gene TRBJ2-5; 9 nucleotides match TRBD2. The J segment lost 0 bases and the V segment lost 1 base, leaving 12 bases of the junction unmatched. Germline V gene sequence: CDR1 SQVTM, CDR2 ANQGSEA. This CDR3 comprises 18 residues. The CDR3 coding sequence is TGCAGCGTTGAAGGGGCGTCGTGGCCTAGCGGGGACCAAGAGACCCAGTACTTC. Translating it yields CSVEGASWPSGDQETQYF. Filled out from reference TRBV29-1 and TRBJ2-5, the complete variable domain reads SAVISQKPSRDICQRGTSLTIQCQVDSQVTMMFWYRQQPGQSLTLIATANQGSEATYESGFVIDKFPISRPNLTFSTLTVSNMSPEDSSIYLCSVEGASWPSGDQETQYFGPGTRLLVL.

The V gene is TRBV10-3, the J gene TRBJ2-7; 7 positions agree with TRBD1. Germline-derived CDR1 and CDR2 are ENHRY and SYGVKD. CDR3 size: 13 residues. The V and J ends lost 8 bases and 2 bases, in that order; junction bases with no gene match: 6. CDR3 sequence (DNA): TGTGCCATCTCGACAGGGACCCCCTACGAGCAGTACTTC. Protein product: CAISTGTPYEQYF.

About this clonotype: A much more abundant neighbour one base away suggests this may be a read error. The J gene is TRBJ2-1, the V gene TRBV30; TRBD2 might be the D (6 bases). Germline CDR1 GTSNPN, CDR2 SVGIG (reference sequence). Trimming took off 4 bases at V and 5 bases at J, with 18 bases between the two ends. The CDR3 is made up of 15 amino acids. Written as DNA, the CDR3 is TGTGCCTGGAACGAGGGCGGGACGTCCCACAATGAGCAGTTCTTC. Translating it yields CAWNEGGTSHNEQFF. The variable domain in full, with the rest retrieved from reference TRBV30 and TRBJ2-1, is SQTIHQWPATLVQPVGSPLSLECTVEGTSNPNLYWYRQAAGRGLQLLFYSVGIGQISSEVPQNLSASRPQDRQFILSSKKLLLSDSGFYLCAWNEGGTSHNEQFFGPGTRLTVL.

The chain carries TRBV20-1 and TRBJ1-6; D gene ambiguous. The CDR3 consists of 16 residues. V was pared by 1 base and J by 3 bases, with 13 bases between. CDR1 is DFQATT and CDR2 is SNEGSKA in the germline V gene (reference sequence). The CDR3 DNA reads TGCAGTGCTAGAGTCCGGTCAGTCAACTATAATTCACCCCTCCACTTT. As protein: CSARVRSVNYNSPLHF.

J is TRBJ2-7 and V is TRBV10-1; 8 nucleotides align to TRBD1. Germline V gives CDR1 WNHNN, CDR2 SYGVQD (reference sequence). The V segment lost 4 bases and the J segment 6 bases; nucleotides outside the gene matches: 11. This CDR3 has 15 amino acids. The CDR3: CASSGPGQDVGEQYF. CDR3 nucleotide sequence: TGCGCCAGCAGTGGACCGGGACAGGATGTAGGCGAGCAGTACTTC.

Many counts were recorded for this clonotype. The chain is built from TRBV11-1 and TRBJ1-3; 9 bases line up with TRBD1. Losses at the gene ends were 3 bases for V and 1 base for J; bases not matched to a gene: 4. Per germline, CDR1 SGHAT and CDR2 FQDESV (reference sequence). The CDR3 consists of 16 residues. This CDR3 reads CASSFKQGASGNTIYF. The CDR3 nucleotides are TGTGCCAGCAGCTTTAAACAGGGGGCATCTGGAAACACCATATATTTT.

The chain uses TRBV7-9 and TRBJ1-2, with TRBD1 matching over 8 bases. CDR3 length: 15 residues. The germline gives CDR1 SEHNR, CDR2 FQNEAQ (reference sequence). V gave up 5 bases and J gave up 8 bases; unmatched junction bases: 13. CDR3 sequence reads: CASSPSPTGDNGYTF. The DNA of the CDR3 is TGTGCCAGCAGCCCTAGCCCGACAGGGGATAACGGCTACACCTTC. Variable domain in full (rest from reference TRBV7-9 and TRBJ1-2): DTGVSQNPRHKITKRGQNVTFRCDPISEHNRLYWYRQTLGQGPEFLTYFQNEAQLEKSRLLSDRFSAERPKGSFSTLEIQRTEQGDSAMYLCASSPSPTGDNGYTFGSGTRLTVV.

In its sample, this clonotype was seen many times. J is TRBJ2-7 and V is TRBV11-3, with 10 bases identical to TRBD2. V was clipped by 1 base and J by 7 bases; unmatched bases: 4. This CDR3 spans 14 amino acids. The germline CDR1 and CDR2 sequences are SGHNT and YENEEA. CDR3 sequence reads: CASSLGSLAGEQYF. Written as DNA, the CDR3 is TGTGCCAGCAGCTTAGGCTCACTAGCGGGGGAGCAGTACTTC.